The 7 T cell receptor beta chains reported below all come from one sample, sequenced in a study of T cell responses to AZD1222 COVID-19 vaccine. TCRdb's table, derived via immunoSEQ multiplex PCR, lists solely in-frame clones and lacks some. The table has roughly 190,000 clones, roughly 90% seen once. The sequenced sample was peripheral blood, obtained on day 0 of AZD1222 vaccination. These TCRs come from an adult in good health.

The chain employs TRBV7-2 and TRBJ1-2; 12 bases fit TRBD1. V shed 1 base and J 8 bases; nucleotides not matched to a gene: 8. The CDR3 has 16 residues. From germline, CDR1 is SGHTA and CDR2 FQGNSA. CDR3 region: CASSLEGTGGPPGYTF. In DNA form, the CDR3 reads TGTGCCAGCAGCTTAGAGGGGACAGGGGGCCCGCCGGGCTACACCTTC. Full variable domain (outside the CDR3, taken from reference TRBV7-2 and TRBJ1-2): GAGVSQSPSNKVTEKGKDVELRCDPISGHTALYWYRQSLGQGLEFLIYFQGNSAPDKSGLPSDRFSAERTGGSVSTLTIQRTQQEDSAVYLCASSLEGTGGPPGYTFGSGTRLTVV.

This clone appeared a few times. The chain links TRBV7-2 to TRBJ1-5, with TRBD1 matching 10 bases. The J segment lost 2 bases and the V segment lost 1 base, leaving 5 bases of the junction unmatched. This CDR3 region has 17 residues. Germline lookup yields CDR1 SGHTA and CDR2 FQGNSA. CDR3 sequence (DNA): TGTGCCAGCAGCTTAGACGGACAGGGGGGAGGCAATCAGCCCCAGCATTTT. This encodes CASSLDGQGGGNQPQHF. Full variable domain (missing parts from reference TRBV7-2 and TRBJ1-5): GAGVSQSPSNKVTEKGKDVELRCDPISGHTALYWYRQSLGQGLEFLIYFQGNSAPDKSGLPSDRFSAERTGGSVSTLTIQRTQQEDSAVYLCASSLDGQGGGNQPQHFGDGTRLSIL.

The chain has TRBV14 and TRBJ2-7; D may match TRBD1 or TRBD2 (5 bases each). Germline lookup yields CDR1 SGHDN and CDR2 FVKESK. The CDR3 covers 13 residues. The germline V and J ends were trimmed by 3 bases and 3 bases, with 9 bases remaining between them. The DNA of the CDR3 is TGTGCCAGCAGCCATTCAGGGAGCTACGAGCAGTACTTC. This sequence encodes CASSHSGSYEQYF.

CDR3 protein: CASSMGRGTPFYNEQFF. CDR3 coding DNA: TGTGCCAGTAGTATGGGCAGGGGGACCCCCTTTTACAATGAGCAGTTCTTC. The chain employs TRBV19 and TRBJ2-1; 7 positions match TRBD1. V was clipped by 3 bases and J by 4 bases; unmatched bases: 12. The germline CDR1 and CDR2 sequences are LNHDA and SQIVND (reference sequence). The CDR3 has 17 amino acids.

The chain couples TRBV5-6 to TRBJ1-1; D is unresolved. Germline V gives CDR1 SGHDT, CDR2 YYEEEE. The ends were cut back, 0 bases at V and 8 bases at J, with 5 bases in the middle. This CDR3 has 11 amino acids. The CDR3 sequence is CASSLAGEAFF. The CDR3 DNA follows: TGTGCCAGCAGCTTGGCCGGAGAAGCTTTCTTT.

The CDR3 spells CASSSRSTGSYEQYF. CDR3 sequence (DNA): TGTGCCAGCAGCTCGAGAAGTACAGGGAGCTACGAGCAGTACTTC. The chain is built from TRBV7-2 and TRBJ2-7, with a weak D call TRBD1 (6 bases). There are 15 residues in the CDR3. V was pared by 4 bases and J by 3 bases, with 16 bases between. CDR1 is SGHTA and CDR2 is FQGNSA in the germline V gene.

The V gene is TRBV19, the J gene TRBJ2-3; a possible D gene is TRBD2 (6 bases). Germline V gives CDR1 LNHDA, CDR2 SQIVND (reference sequence). V was shortened by 1 base and J by 2 bases, with 16 bases between the two germline ends. The CDR3 totals 17 residues. CDR3 residues: CASSIGLAGSFTDTQYF. The CDR3 DNA sequence: TGTGCCAGTAGTATAGGGTTGGCGGGATCCTTCACAGATACGCAGTATTTT.